This T cell receptor (beta chain) stems from a study of blood T cells in healthy people across ages (dated by TCRdb to about 2015). In the study overall: Template switching captured roughly one uniquely barcoded TCR beta cDNA molecule per two T cells in model experiments. Four age groups were formed from the donors: young (average approximately 15 years), middle-aged (around 41), aged (62) and long-lived (approximately 78). Using the same blood draw, the study looked at two additional independent replicas of 1 million unique cDNA reads for two donors, one aged 18 to 30 and the other aged 80 or older. To avoid experimental bias, donors of different ages were distributed randomly across sequencing lanes. Using deep sequencing normalized with unique cDNA molecular identifiers, the study measured how TCR beta repertoire diversity changes with age.

CDR1 and CDR2 (SQVTM, ANQGSEA) derive from the germline V gene. The junction shows trimming of 6 bases on V and 6 bases on J, plus 18 bases between the germline ends. Spanning cysteine to phenylalanine, the CDR3 consists of 13 amino acids. Just the 39-base CDR3 DNA is kept, in frame starting at base 1. The library relied on 5' RACE. The listed sequencing device is Illumina HiSeq 2500. The second PCR ran for roughly 6 to 11 cycles and used a J-beta primer mix along with a sample-barcoded 5' primer. A unique molecular identifier was introduced onto each TCR beta cDNA molecule by a template-switch 5' adaptor carrying 12 random nucleotides. Each sample yielded at least 3 million CDR3-containing paired-end reads. First-strand cDNA was synthesized from all RNA with the Mint cDNA synthesis kit, primed by a TRBC-specific oligonucleotide. All cDNA was treated with uracil-DNA glycosylase and then went through a first 18-cycle PCR with the universal primers M1SS and BC2_uni_R. Processing in the source paper ran as follows. For normalization, 1 million high-quality reads were randomly selected from each sample, with every read carrying a distinct molecular identifier. Instead of being binned into consensus sequences, reads with shared molecular identifiers were discarded. MiTCR, run with a Q25 quality threshold and the strictest error-elimination algorithm, handled CDR3 identification, clonotype clustering and error correction. A nonparametric unseen species model using Euler transformation provided a lower-bound estimate of total TCR beta diversity. The public reads were run again by TCRdb, first through fastp at Q25 and then through MiXCR, and only productive beta chains were kept. Each CDR3 protein appears once, grouped with its most common genes and DNA. These V and J calls originate from TCRdb's pipeline instead of the authors' own analysis. Counted in this sample were 920,000 or so distinct CDR3 sequences; 40% to 45% of them appeared once. Around 18% of the sample rests with the top ten.

There are a few counts of this clonotype. Its antigen remains undetermined. Base qualities are not at hand, and no much larger clone is one base apart. Broader findings and caveats from the paper: There was a strong correlation between observed TCR beta diversity and the percentage of naive T cells measured by flow cytometry. Donor CMV infection status was unknown, potentially confounding age-related changes in expanded clonotypes. Compared with the aged group, more naive CD4+ T cells, fewer expanded clones and increased TCR diversity were shown by the long-lived group, suggesting age selection. Estimates of total diversity based on one million sequenced T cells were regarded as lower bounds and as underestimates. Because profiling used bulk unsorted PBMCs, naive and antigen-experienced compartments could not be compared conclusively. Observed TCR beta diversity per million T cells fell roughly linearly with age, and a significant reduction was already apparent by age about 43.

Donors were a few dozen systemically healthy Caucasian individuals from Russia aged about 6 to 100 years. Each donor gave ten milliliters of peripheral blood, collected into EDTA-treated Vacutainer tubes. Ficoll-Paque density-gradient centrifugation was used to isolate PBMCs, with at least 7 million obtained per sample. Trizol reagent was used to extract total RNA from PBMCs, with at least 6 micrograms per sample. For every donor, an aliquot of PBMCs went through flow cytometry to measure the percentages of naive CD45RAhigh/CD27high T cells. This receptor was obtained from a woman aged 55-75 years in good health. The chain links TRBV29-1 with TRBJ2-7; TRBD1 is a weak D gene call, 6 bases matching. The sample comprised blood. The CDR3 is CSVELTGFSEQYF. The sequence in DNA is TGCAGCGTGGAATTAACAGGGTTTTCCGAGCAGTACTTC.